This TCR beta chain was identified in a study of cytomegalovirus exposure and HLA in healthy donors. The PCR made use of 60 Vbeta and 13 Jbeta primers. This table comes from immunoSEQ multiplex PCR, and its TCRdb copy is limited to in-frame clones, with some not included. The table has about 150,000 clones, more than 75% seen once. As for this clone: What it binds is not known.

Study-level results: Sequencing likely produced, as an artifact, a cluster of highly shared sequence variants. Researchers catalogued under 200 TCR beta chains as cytomegalovirus-associated. A later analysis reportedly found that, within productive TCRs, an Asian-associated ancestry cluster had fewer N-insertions than the mean observed across the approximately 600 donors. Common viral pathogens (according to a later analysis) appeared linked to several of the most significant clusters.

The sequence was collected from a woman aged 18-29 years in good health and CMV-seronegative. The specimen was PBMCs.

As DNA, the CDR3 is TGTGCCAGCTCACCGGAGGGGCTTGAGACCCAGTACTTC. It yields the protein CASSPEGLETQYF. The rearrangement joins TRBV18 to TRBJ2-5; D might be TRBD2 (6 bases). The CDR3 totals 13 residues. The ends were cut back, 3 bases at V and 5 bases at J, with 10 bases in the middle. CDR1 is KGHSH and CDR2 is LQKENI in the germline V gene.